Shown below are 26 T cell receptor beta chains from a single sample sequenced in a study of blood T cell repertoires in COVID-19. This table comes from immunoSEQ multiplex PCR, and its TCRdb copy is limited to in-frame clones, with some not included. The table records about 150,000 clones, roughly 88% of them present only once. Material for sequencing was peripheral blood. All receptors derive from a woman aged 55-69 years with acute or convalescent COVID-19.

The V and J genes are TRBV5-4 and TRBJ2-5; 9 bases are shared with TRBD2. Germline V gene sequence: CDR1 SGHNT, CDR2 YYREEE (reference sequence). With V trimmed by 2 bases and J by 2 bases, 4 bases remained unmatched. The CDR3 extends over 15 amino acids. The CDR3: CASSFRTSEQETQYF. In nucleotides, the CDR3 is TGTGCCAGCAGCTTCCGGACTAGCGAGCAAGAGACCCAGTACTTC.

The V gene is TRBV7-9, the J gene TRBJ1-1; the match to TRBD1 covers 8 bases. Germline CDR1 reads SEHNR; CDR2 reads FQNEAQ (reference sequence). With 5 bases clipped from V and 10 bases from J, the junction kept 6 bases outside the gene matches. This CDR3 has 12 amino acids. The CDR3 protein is CASSTGQGGAFF. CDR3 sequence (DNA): TGTGCCAGCAGCACCGGACAGGGCGGAGCTTTCTTT.

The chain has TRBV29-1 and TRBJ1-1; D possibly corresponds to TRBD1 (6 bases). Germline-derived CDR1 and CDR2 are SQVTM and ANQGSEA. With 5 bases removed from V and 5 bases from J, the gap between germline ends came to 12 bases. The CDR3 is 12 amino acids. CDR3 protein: CSVFTGSTEAFF. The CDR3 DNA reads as TGCAGCGTTTTCACAGGGTCGACTGAAGCTTTCTTT.

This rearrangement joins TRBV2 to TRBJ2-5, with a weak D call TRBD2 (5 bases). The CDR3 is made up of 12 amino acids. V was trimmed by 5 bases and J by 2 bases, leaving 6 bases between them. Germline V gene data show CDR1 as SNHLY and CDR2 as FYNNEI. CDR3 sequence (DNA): TGTGCCAGCAGTACTAGACAAGAGACCCAGTACTTC. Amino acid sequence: CASSTRQETQYF.

CDR3 bases: TGTGCCAGCAAGAGCCGGGGAAGTGATGGAAACACCATATATTTT. It is translated as CASKSRGSDGNTIYF. The chain carries TRBV2 and TRBJ1-3; D unresolved. CDR1 is SNHLY, CDR2 FYNNEI, per germline. Trimming shortened V by 7 bases and J by 3 bases, and 16 bases separated the two germline ends. The CDR3 sequence is 15 residues long. Looking up the rest from reference TRBV2 and TRBJ1-3 gives the full variable domain: EPEVTQTPSHQVTQMGQEVILRCVPISNHLYFYWYRQILGQKVEFLVSFYNNEISEKSEIFDDQFSVERPDGSNFTLKIRSTKLEDSAMYFCASKSRGSDGNTIYFGEGSWLTVV.

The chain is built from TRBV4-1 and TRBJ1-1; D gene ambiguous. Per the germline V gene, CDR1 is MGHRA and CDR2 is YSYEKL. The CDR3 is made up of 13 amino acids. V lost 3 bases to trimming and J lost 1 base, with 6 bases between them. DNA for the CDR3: TGCGCCAGCAGCCACGAGTCGAACACTGAAGCTTTCTTT. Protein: CASSHESNTEAFF.

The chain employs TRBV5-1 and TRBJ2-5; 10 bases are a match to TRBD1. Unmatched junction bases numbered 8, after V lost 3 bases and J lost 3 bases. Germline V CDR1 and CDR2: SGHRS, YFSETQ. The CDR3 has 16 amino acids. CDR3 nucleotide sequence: TGCGCCAGCAGCTGGGGGACAGGGGCGATGAAAGAGACCCAGTACTTC. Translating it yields CASSWGTGAMKETQYF.

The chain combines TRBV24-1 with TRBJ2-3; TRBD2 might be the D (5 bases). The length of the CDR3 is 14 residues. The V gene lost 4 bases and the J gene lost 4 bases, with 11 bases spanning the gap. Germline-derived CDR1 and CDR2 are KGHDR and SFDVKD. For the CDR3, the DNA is TGTGCCACCAGTGACCCTAGCCTTGCAGATACGCAGTATTTT. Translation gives CATSDPSLADTQYF.

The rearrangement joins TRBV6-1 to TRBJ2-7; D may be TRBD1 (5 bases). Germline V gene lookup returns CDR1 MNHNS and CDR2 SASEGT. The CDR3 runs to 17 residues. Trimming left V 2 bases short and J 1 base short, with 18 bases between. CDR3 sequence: CASSEMLGRVGSYEQYF. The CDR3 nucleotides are TGTGCCAGCAGTGAAATGTTGGGCAGGGTGGGTTCCTACGAGCAGTACTTC.

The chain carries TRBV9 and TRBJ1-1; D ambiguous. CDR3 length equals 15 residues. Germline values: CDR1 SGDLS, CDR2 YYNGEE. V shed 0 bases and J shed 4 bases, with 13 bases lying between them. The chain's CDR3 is CASSVAPAESTEAFF. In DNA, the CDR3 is TGTGCCAGCAGCGTAGCGCCCGCGGAGAGCACTGAAGCTTTCTTT.

CDR3 loop: CASSTRAGSYNEQFF. CDR3 DNA sequence: TGTGCCAGCAGCACCCGAGCGGGGTCCTACAATGAGCAGTTCTTC. The chain is built from TRBV7-2 and TRBJ2-1; TRBD2 aligns across 7 bases. CDR1 SGHTA and CDR2 FQGNSA come from the germline V gene. This CDR3 has 15 residues. The trim removed 5 bases at V and 1 base at J, leaving 5 bases unmatched.

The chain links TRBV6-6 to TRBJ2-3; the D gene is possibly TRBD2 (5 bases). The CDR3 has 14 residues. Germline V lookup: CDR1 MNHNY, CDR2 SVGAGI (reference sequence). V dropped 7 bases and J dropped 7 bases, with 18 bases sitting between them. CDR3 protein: CASNPTGINHTQYF. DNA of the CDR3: TGTGCCAGCAATCCGACGGGGATAAATCATACGCAGTATTTT.

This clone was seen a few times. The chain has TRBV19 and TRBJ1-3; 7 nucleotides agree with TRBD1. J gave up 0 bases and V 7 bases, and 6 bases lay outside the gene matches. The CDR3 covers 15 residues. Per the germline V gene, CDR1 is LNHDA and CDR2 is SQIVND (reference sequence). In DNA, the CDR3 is TGTGCCAGTAATATGGGACAGCCCTCTGGAAACACCATATATTTT. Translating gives CASNMGQPSGNTIYF.

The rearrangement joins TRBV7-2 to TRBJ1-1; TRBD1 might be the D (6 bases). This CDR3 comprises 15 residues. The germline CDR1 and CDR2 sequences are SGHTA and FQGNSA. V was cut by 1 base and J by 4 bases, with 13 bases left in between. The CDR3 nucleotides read TGTGCCAGCAGCTTAGTAGTGGGGGCGGGCACTGAAGCTTTCTTT. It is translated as CASSLVVGAGTEAFF.

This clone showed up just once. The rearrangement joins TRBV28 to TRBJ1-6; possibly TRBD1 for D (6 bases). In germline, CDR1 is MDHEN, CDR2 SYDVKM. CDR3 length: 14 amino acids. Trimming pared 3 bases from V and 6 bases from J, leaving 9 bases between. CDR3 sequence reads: CASSLVQGNSPLHF. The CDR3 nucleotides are TGTGCCAGCAGTTTGGTACAGGGTAATTCACCCCTCCACTTT.

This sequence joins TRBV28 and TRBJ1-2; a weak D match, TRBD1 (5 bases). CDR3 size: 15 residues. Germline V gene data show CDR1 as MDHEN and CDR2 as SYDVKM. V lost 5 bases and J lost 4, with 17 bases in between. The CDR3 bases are TGTGCCAGCAGTGATGGGTTTTTGGGGGGCTATGGCTACACCTTC. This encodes CASSDGFLGGYGYTF.

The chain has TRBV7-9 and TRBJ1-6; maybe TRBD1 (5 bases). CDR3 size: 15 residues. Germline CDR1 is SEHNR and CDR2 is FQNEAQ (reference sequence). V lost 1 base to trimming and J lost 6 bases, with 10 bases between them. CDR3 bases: TGTGCCAGCAGCTTAGTATCCGGGGGTAATTCACCCCTCCACTTT. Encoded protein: CASSLVSGGNSPLHF. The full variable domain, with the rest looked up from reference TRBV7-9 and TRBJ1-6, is DTGVSQNPRHKITKRGQNVTFRCDPISEHNRLYWYRQTLGQGPEFLTYFQNEAQLEKSRLLSDRFSAERPKGSFSTLEIQRTEQGDSAMYLCASSLVSGGNSPLHFGNGTRLTVT.

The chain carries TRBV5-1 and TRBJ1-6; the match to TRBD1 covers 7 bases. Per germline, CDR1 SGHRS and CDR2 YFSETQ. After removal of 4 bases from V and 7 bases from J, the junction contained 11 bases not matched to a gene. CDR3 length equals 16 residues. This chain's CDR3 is CASSPRGGDRNSPLHF. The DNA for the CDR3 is TGCGCCAGCAGCCCCCGGGGGGGGGACAGAAATTCACCCCTCCACTTT.

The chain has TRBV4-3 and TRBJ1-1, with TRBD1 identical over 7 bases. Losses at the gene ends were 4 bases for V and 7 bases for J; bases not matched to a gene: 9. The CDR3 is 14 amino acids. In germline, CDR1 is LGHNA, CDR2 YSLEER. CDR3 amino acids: CASSRDRVRSEAFF. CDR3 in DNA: TGCGCCAGCAGCCGAGACAGGGTTCGGAGTGAAGCTTTCTTT.

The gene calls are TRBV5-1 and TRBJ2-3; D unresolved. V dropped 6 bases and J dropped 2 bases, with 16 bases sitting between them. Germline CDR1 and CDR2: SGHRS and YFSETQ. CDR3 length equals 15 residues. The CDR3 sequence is CASTLFPGFTDTQYF. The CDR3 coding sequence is TGCGCCAGCACTTTATTCCCGGGTTTCACAGATACGCAGTATTTT. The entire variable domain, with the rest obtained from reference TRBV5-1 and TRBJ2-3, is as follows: KAGVTQTPRYLIKTRGQQVTLSCSPISGHRSVSWYQQTPGQGLQFLFEYFSETQRNKGNFPGRFSGRQFSNSRSEMNVSTLELGDSALYLCASTLFPGFTDTQYFGPGTRLTVL.

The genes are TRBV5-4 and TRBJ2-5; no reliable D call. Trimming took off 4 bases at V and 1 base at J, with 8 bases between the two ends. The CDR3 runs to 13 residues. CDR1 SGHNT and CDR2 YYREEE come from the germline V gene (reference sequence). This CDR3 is CASSGGSQETQYF. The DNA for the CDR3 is TGTGCCAGCAGCGGCGGAAGCCAAGAGACCCAGTACTTC.

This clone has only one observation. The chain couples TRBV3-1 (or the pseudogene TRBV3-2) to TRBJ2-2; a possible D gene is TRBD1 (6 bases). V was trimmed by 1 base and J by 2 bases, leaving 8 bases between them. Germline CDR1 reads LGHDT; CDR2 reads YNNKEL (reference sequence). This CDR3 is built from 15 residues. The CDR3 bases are TGTGCCAGCAGCCAAGCACAGGGTAACACCGGGGAGCTGTTTTTT. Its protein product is CASSQAQGNTGELFF.

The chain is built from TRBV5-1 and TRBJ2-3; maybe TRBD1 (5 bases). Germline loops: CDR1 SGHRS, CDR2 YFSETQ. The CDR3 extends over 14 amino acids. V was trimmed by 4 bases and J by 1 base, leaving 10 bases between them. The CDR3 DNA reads TGCGCCAGCAGCGGGGCATTCCGCACAGATACGCAGTATTTT. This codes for CASSGAFRTDTQYF. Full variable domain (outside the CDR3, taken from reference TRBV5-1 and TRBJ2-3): KAGVTQTPRYLIKTRGQQVTLSCSPISGHRSVSWYQQTPGQGLQFLFEYFSETQRNKGNFPGRFSGRQFSNSRSEMNVSTLELGDSALYLCASSGAFRTDTQYFGPGTRLTVL.

CDR3 in amino acids: CANRGGGKDLHF. CDR3 nucleotides: TGTGCCAACAGAGGGGGGGGGAAGGACCTCCACTTT. The rearrangement joins TRBV6-5 to TRBJ1-6, with a tentative D call TRBD1 (6 bases). Germline-derived CDR1 and CDR2 are MNHEY and SVGAGI. Trimming pared 10 bases from V and 15 bases from J, leaving 19 bases between. The CDR3 length is 12 residues.

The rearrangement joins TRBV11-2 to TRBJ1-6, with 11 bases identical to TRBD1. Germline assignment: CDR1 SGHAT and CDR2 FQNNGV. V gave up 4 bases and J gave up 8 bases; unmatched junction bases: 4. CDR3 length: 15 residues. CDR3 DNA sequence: TGTGCCAGCAGCTGGGACAGGGGGGAGCATTCACCCCTCCACTTT. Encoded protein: CASSWDRGEHSPLHF.

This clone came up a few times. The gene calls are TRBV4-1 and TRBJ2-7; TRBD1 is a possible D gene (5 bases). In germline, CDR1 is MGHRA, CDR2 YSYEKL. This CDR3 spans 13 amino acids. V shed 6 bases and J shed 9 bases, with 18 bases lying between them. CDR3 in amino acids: CASRGTTGARQYF. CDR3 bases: TGCGCCAGCAGAGGAACAACAGGCGCCAGGCAGTACTTC.